This is a list of T cell receptor beta chains from one sample in a study of T cell responses to AZD1222 COVID-19 vaccine. Sequenced by immunoSEQ multiplex PCR; TCRdb stores in-frame clones only, minus some. The data contain 120,000 or so clones, approximately 89% of them singletons. Sequenced material: peripheral blood, taken on day 0 of AZD1222 vaccination. The receptor set was obtained from an adult in good health. The conserved cysteine and the conserved F or W are not part of the CDR3 here.

j_gene,v_gene,CDR3aa
TRBJ2-7,TRBV6-5,ASSYPLGQGSYEQY
TRBJ2-3,TRBV6-5,ASLKVGTDTQY
TRBJ2-7,TRBV30,ASKLAGAREQY
TRBJ1-1,TRBV30,AWSVGGTMNTEAF
TRBJ2-7,TRBV18,ASSSQGHEQY
TRBJ2-1,TRBV5-5,ASSLSRGHNEQF
TRBJ1-1,TRBV5-1,ASSLQGADTEAF
TRBJ1-1,TRBV7-8,ASSPRRGAF
TRBJ1-5,TRBV2,ASSDPGPQH
TRBJ2-7,TRBV30,AWSVPRRWDYEQY
TRBJ2-5,TRBV7-9,ASSPTSGRRETQY
TRBJ2-7,TRBV7-9,ASSLGSPGEQY
TRBJ1-2,TRBV5-1,ASSLVLGANGYT
TRBJ1-4,TRBV11-2,ASSLADEKLF